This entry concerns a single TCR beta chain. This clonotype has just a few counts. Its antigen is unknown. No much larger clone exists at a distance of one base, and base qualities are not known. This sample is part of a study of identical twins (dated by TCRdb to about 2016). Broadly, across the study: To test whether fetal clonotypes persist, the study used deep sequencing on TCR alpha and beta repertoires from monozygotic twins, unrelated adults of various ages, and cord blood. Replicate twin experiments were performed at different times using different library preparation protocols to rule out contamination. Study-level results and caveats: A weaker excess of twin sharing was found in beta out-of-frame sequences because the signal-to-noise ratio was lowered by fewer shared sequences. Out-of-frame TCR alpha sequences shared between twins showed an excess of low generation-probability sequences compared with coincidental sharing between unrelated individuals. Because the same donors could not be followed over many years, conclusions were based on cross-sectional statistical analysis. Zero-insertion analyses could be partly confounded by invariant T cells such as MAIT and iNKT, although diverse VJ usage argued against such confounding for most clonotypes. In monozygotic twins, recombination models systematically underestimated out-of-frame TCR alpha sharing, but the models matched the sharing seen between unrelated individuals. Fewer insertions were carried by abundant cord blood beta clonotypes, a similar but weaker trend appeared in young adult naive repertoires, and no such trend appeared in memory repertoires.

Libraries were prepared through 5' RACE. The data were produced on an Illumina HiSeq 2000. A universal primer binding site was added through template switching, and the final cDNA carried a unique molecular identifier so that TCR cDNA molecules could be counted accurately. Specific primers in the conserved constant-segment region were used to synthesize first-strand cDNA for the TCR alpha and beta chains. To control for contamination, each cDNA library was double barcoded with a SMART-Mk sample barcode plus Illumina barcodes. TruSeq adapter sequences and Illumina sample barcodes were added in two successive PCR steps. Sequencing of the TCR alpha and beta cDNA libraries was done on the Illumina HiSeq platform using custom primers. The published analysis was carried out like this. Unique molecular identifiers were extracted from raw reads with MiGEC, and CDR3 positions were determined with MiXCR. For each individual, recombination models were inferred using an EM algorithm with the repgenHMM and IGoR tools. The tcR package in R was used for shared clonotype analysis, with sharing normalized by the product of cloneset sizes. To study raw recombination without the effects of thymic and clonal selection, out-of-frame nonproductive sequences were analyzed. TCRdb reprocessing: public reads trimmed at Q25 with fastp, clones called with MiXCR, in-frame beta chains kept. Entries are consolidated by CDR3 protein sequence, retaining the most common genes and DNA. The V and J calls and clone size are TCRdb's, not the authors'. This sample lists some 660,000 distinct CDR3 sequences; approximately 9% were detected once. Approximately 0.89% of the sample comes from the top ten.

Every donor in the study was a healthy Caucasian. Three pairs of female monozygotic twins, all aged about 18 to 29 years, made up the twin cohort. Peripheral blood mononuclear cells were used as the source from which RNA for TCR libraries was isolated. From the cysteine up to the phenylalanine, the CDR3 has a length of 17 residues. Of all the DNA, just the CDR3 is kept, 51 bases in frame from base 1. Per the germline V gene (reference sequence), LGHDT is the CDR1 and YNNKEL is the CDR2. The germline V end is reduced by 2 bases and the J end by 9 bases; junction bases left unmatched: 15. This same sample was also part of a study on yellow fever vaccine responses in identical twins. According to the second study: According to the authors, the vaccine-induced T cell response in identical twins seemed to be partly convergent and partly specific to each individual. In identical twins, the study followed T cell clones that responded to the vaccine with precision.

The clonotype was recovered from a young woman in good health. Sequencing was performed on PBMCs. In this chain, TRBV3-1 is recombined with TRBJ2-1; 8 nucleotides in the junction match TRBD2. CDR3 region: CASSQFTGRVIGSEQFF. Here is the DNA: TGTGCCAGCAGCCAATTCACCGGGAGGGTCATTGGTAGTGAGCAGTTCTTC.